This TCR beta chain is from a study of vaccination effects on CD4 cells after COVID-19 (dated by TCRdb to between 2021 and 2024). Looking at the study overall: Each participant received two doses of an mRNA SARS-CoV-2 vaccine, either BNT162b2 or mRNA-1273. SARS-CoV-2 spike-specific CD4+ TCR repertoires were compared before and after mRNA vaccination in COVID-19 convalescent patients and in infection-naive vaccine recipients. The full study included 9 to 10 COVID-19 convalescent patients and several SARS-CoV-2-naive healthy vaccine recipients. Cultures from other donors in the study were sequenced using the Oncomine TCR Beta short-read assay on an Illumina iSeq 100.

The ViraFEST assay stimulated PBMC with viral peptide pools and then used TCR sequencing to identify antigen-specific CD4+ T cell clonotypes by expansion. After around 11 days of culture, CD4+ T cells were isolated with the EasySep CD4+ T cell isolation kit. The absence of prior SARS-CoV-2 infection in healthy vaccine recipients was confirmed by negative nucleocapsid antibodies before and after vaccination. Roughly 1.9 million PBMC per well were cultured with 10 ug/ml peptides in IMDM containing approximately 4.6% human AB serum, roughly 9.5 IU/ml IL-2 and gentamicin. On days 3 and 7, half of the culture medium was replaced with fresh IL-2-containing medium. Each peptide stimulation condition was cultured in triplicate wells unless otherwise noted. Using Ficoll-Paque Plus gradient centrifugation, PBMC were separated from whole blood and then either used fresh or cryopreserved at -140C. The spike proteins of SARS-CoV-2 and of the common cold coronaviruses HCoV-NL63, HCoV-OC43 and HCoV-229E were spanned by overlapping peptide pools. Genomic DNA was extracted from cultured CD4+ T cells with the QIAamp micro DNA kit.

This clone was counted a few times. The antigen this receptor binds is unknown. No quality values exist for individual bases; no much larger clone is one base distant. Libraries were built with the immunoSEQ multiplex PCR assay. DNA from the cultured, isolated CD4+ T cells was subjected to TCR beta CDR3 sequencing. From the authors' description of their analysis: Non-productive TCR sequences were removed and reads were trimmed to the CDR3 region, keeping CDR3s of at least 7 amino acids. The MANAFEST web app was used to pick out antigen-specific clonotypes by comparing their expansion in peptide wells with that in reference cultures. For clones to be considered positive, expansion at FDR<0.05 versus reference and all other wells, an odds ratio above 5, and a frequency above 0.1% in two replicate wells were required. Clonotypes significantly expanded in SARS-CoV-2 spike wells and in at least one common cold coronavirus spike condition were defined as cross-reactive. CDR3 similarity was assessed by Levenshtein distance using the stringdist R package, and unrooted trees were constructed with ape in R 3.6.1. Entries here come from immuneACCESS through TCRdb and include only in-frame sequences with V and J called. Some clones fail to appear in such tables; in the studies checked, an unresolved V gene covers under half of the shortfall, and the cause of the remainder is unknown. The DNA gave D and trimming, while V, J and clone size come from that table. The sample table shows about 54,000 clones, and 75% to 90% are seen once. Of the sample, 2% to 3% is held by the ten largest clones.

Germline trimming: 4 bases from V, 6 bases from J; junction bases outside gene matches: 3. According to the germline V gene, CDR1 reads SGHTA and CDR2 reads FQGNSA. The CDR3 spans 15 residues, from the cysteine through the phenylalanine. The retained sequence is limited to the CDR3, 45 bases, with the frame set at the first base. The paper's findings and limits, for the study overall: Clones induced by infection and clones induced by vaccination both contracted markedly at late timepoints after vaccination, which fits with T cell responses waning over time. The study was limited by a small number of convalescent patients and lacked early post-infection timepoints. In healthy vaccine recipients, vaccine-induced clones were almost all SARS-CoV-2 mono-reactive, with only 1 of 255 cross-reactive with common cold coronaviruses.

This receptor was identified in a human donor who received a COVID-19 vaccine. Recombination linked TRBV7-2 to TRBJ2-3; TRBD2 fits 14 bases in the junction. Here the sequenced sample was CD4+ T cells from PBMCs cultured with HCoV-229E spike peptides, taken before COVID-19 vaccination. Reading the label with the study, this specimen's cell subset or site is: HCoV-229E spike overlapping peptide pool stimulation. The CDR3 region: CASSSGLAGVDTQYF. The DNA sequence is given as TGTGCCAGCAGCTCGGGACTAGCGGGGGTGGATACGCAGTATTTT.